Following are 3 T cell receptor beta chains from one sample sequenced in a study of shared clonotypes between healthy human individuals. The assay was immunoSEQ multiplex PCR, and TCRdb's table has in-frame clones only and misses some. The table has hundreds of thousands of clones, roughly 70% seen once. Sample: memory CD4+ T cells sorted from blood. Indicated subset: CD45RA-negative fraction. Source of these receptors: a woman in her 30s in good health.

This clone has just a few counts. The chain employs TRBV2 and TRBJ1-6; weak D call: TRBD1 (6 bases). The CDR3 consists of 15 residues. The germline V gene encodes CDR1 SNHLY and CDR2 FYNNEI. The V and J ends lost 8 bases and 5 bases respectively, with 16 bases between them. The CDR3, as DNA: TGTGCCAGCCGACAGGAGGCTGTAGATAATTCACCCCTCCACTTT. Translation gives CASRQEAVDNSPLHF.

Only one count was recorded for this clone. CDR3 coding DNA: TGCGCCAGCAGCCGTGGCGGGACAGGGTTTTCCGGGGAGCTGTTTTTT. Protein sequence: CASSRGGTGFSGELFF. The chain carries TRBV5-1 and TRBJ2-2; 9 nucleotides match TRBD1. The CDR3 spans 16 residues. V gave up 4 bases and J gave up 6 bases; unmatched junction bases: 10. Germline CDR1 SGHRS, CDR2 YFSETQ.

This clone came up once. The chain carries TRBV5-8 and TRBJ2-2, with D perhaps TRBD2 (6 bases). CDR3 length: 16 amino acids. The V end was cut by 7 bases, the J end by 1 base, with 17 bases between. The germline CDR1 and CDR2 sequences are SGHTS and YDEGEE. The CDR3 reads CASPRGRTGNTGELFF. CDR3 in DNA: TGTGCCAGCCCCCGGGGGAGGACGGGGAACACCGGGGAGCTGTTTTTT. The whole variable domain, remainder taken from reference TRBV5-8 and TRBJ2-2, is EAGVTQSPTHLIKTRGQQATLRCSPISGHTSVYWYQQALGLGLQFLLWYDEGEERNRGNFPPRFSGRQFPNYSSELNVNALELEDSALYLCASPRGRTGNTGELFFGEGSRLTVL.